Below are 3 T cell receptor beta chains sequenced from a single sample in a study of T cells in Graves' hyperthyroidism and ophthalmopathy. What was amplified from RNA transcripts were TCR beta CDR3 regions. First-round RT-PCR of the TCR CDR3 relied on the HTBI primer set. In TCRdb, the multiplex PCR reads were re-called with MiXCR into one record per CDR3 protein. The table includes 300,000 or so distinct CDR3 sequences, 16% detected once. Sequencing was performed on blood. The receptors come from a man aged 25 to 40 with Graves' hyperthyroidism.

This clonotype showed up many times. The rearrangement uses TRBV28 and TRBJ1-6; the D is unclear. V lost 5 bases and J lost 8, with 10 bases in between. There are 13 residues in the CDR3. Germline V gene data show CDR1 as MDHEN and CDR2 as SYDVKM. The CDR3 loop reads CASSPTRDSPLHF. The CDR3 DNA sequence: TGTGCCAGCAGTCCGACCCGGGATTCACCCCTCCACTTT.

This clonotype was picked up many times. The CDR3 bases are TGTGCCAGCAGTCAATCTCCGGGGGGATACGAGCAGTACTTC. This sequence encodes CASSQSPGGYEQYF. This chain connects TRBV6-1 to TRBJ2-7; 7 bases align to TRBD2. The CDR3 is 14 residues long. Germline loops: CDR1 MNHNS, CDR2 SASEGT. Trimming at V came to 5 bases and at J to 4 bases, leaving 8 bases not matched to a gene.

The chain couples TRBV19 to TRBJ2-1; tentative D call: TRBD2 (5 bases). V was pared by 10 bases and J by 6 bases, with 13 bases between. The CDR3 sequence is 12 residues long. Germline V gene lookup returns CDR1 LNHDA and CDR2 SQIVND (reference sequence). CDR3: CATDSPGNEQFF. The CDR3 nucleotides read TGTGCCACGGACTCCCCGGGCAATGAGCAGTTCTTC.